The next 30 T cell receptor beta chains were all read from a single sample in a study of blood T cell repertoires in COVID-19. This table comes from immunoSEQ multiplex PCR, and its TCRdb copy is limited to in-frame clones, with some not included. The repertoire holds roughly 160,000 clones, roughly 86% seen once, with 5.5% to 7% in the top ten. Sequencing was done on a sample of peripheral blood. These receptors came from a man aged 50-60 years with active or convalescent COVID-19.

The chain links TRBV3-1 (or the pseudogene TRBV3-2) to TRBJ1-2; tentative D call: TRBD1 (6 bases). V gave up 6 bases and J gave up 7 bases, with 24 bases separating them. From germline, CDR1 is LGHDT and CDR2 YNNKEL (reference sequence). The CDR3 contains 16 residues. The CDR3 spells CASSNNRRWGPFGYTF. The CDR3, as DNA: TGTGCCAGCAGTAACAACCGTCGGTGGGGGCCTTTTGGCTACACCTTC.

The V call is TRBV10-1, the J call TRBJ2-7; 7 bases are a match to TRBD2. The length of the CDR3 is 12 residues. Germline values: CDR1 WNHNN, CDR2 SYGVQD (reference sequence). The junction had 8 bases not matched to a gene; V was cut back by 8 bases and J by 7 bases. The CDR3 coding sequence is TGCGCCAGCTCCGGGGGGTTTTGTGAGCAGTACTTC. Protein sequence: CASSGGFCEQYF.

The genes are TRBV5-1 and TRBJ2-7, with D uncertain. V lost 0 bases to trimming and J lost 1 base, with 8 bases between them. Germline V gene data show CDR1 as SGHRS and CDR2 as YFSETQ. There are 14 residues in the CDR3. The CDR3 reads CASSLDVRSYEQYF. The CDR3 DNA is TGCGCCAGCAGCTTGGACGTCAGGTCCTACGAGCAGTACTTC.

The V gene is TRBV28, the J gene TRBJ2-1; TRBD1 aligns across 10 bases. The junction had 5 bases not matched to a gene; V was cut back by 5 bases and J by 4 bases. This CDR3 contains 15 residues. Looked up from germline, CDR1 is MDHEN and CDR2 is SYDVKM. CDR3 in amino acids: CASSRRGQGYNEQFF. In nucleotides, the CDR3 is TGTGCCAGCAGTCGCCGGGGACAGGGGTACAATGAGCAGTTCTTC. Full variable domain (outside the CDR3, taken from reference TRBV28 and TRBJ2-1): DVKVTQSSRYLVKRTGEKVFLECVQDMDHENMFWYRQDPGLGLRLIYFSYDVKMKEKGDIPEGYSVSREKKERFSLILESASTNQTSMYLCASSRRGQGYNEQFFGPGTRLTVL.

This sequence joins TRBV5-6 and TRBJ2-7; 8 positions agree with TRBD2. The trim removed 7 bases at V and 4 bases at J, leaving 7 bases unmatched. This CDR3 spans 13 amino acids. Germline values: CDR1 SGHDT, CDR2 YYEEEE. CDR3 loop: CASVLSGTYEQYF. In DNA, the CDR3 is TGTGCCAGCGTCCTTAGCGGGACGTACGAGCAGTACTTC.

The chain couples TRBV12-3 or TRBV12-4 to TRBJ1-1; the D gene is possibly TRBD1 (6 bases). Trimming cost V 4 bases and J 8 bases, with 11 bases left between them. The CDR3 runs 12 residues. CDR3 region: CASSSGTPEAFF. As DNA, the CDR3 is TGTGCCAGCAGTTCCGGGACACCCGAAGCTTTCTTT.

The chain uses TRBV28 and TRBJ1-4; a possible D gene is TRBD1 (5 bases). Per the germline V gene, CDR1 is MDHEN and CDR2 is SYDVKM. The V gene lost 3 bases and the J gene lost 5 bases, with 19 bases spanning the gap. This CDR3 is 17 amino acids long. The CDR3 DNA is TGTGCCAGCAGTTTCCCAATATTCGGGACTCAAAATGAAAAACTGTTTTTT. Its protein product is CASSFPIFGTQNEKLFF.

The chain is built from TRBV6-5 and TRBJ2-3; D call uncertain. The CDR3 contains 15 residues. Trimming stripped 6 bases from V and 1 base from J, with 14 bases between. Germline V gives CDR1 MNHEY, CDR2 SVGAGI. The DNA for the CDR3 is TGTGCCAGCAGATCCCCCATCGCAGGCACAGATACGCAGTATTTT. Translating gives CASRSPIAGTDTQYF.

This sequence joins TRBV11-2 and TRBJ2-7; 8 positions agree with TRBD1. The length of the CDR3 is 14 residues. Germline assignment: CDR1 SGHAT and CDR2 FQNNGV. J was trimmed by 6 bases and V by 5 bases; bases with no gene match: 9. CDR3 bases: TGTGCCAGCAGCACGGACAGGGTTAAAGTCGAGCAGTACTTC. Its protein product is CASSTDRVKVEQYF. The entire variable domain, with the rest obtained from reference TRBV11-2 and TRBJ2-7, is as follows: EAGVAQSPRYKIIEKRQSVAFWCNPISGHATLYWYQQILGQGPKLLIQFQNNGVVDDSQLPKDRFSAERLKGVDSTLKIQPAKLEDSAVYLCASSTDRVKVEQYFGPGTRLTVT.

The chain employs TRBV28 and TRBJ2-1, with 7 positions matching TRBD2. The CDR3 totals 19 residues. Per the germline V gene, CDR1 is MDHEN and CDR2 is SYDVKM. The trim removed 6 bases at V and 0 bases at J, leaving 17 bases unmatched. The CDR3 DNA follows: TGTGCCAGCAGCCCCAGACTAGCCGTCCTACCGAGCTCCTACAATGAGCAGTTCTTC. It specifies CASSPRLAVLPSSYNEQFF.

The CDR3 DNA follows: TGTGCCAGCAGCTTAGGAGTTGGACTAGCGGGAGTTGCCCAAGAGACCCAGTACTTC. It is translated as CASSLGVGLAGVAQETQYF. J is TRBJ2-5 and V is TRBV11-3, with 13 bases that match TRBD2. The junction had 9 bases not matched to a gene; V was cut back by 1 base and J by 1 base. Germline loops: CDR1 SGHNT, CDR2 YENEEA. This CDR3 contains 19 residues.

The J gene is TRBJ1-5, the V gene TRBV2; 9 bases map to TRBD1. Germline CDR1 reads SNHLY; CDR2 reads FYNNEI. The CDR3 covers 16 residues. With V trimmed by 5 bases and J by 2 bases, 7 bases remained unmatched. The CDR3 is CASSLQGAAGNQPQHF. The CDR3 bases are TGTGCCAGCAGTCTACAGGGGGCTGCGGGCAATCAGCCCCAGCATTTT.

This clone came up a few times. The gene calls are TRBV7-9 and TRBJ2-1, with TRBD2 identical over 7 bases. Germline V gene sequence: CDR1 SEHNR, CDR2 FQNEAQ (reference sequence). The CDR3 loop spans 15 amino acids. V was clipped by 5 bases and J by 6 bases; unmatched bases: 10. In DNA form, the CDR3 reads TGTGCCAGCAGCCCTGCGGGACTACGGGGCAATGAGCAGTTCTTC. Protein product: CASSPAGLRGNEQFF. The whole variable domain, remainder taken from reference TRBV7-9 and TRBJ2-1, is DTGVSQNPRHKITKRGQNVTFRCDPISEHNRLYWYRQTLGQGPEFLTYFQNEAQLEKSRLLSDRFSAERPKGSFSTLEIQRTEQGDSAMYLCASSPAGLRGNEQFFGPGTRLTVL.

This chain links TRBV6-2 or TRBV6-3 with TRBJ1-5, with D perhaps TRBD1 (6 bases). CDR3 length: 14 residues. V was cut by 5 bases and J by 4 bases, with 12 bases left in between. Germline CDR1 is MNHEY and CDR2 is SVGEGT. CDR3 residues: CASSTVRGNQPQHF. CDR3 coding DNA: TGTGCCAGCAGTACTGTTAGGGGGAATCAGCCCCAGCATTTT.

The table lists this clone with a count of one. J is TRBJ2-4 and V is TRBV6-5; possibly TRBD1 for D (6 bases). Per the germline V gene, CDR1 is MNHEY and CDR2 is SVGAGI. The CDR3 has 13 amino acids. Trimming removed 6 bases at V and 7 bases at J, with 13 bases between. CDR3 residues: CASRTGSYNIQYF. For the CDR3, the DNA is TGTGCCAGCAGGACAGGATCTTATAACATTCAGTACTTC.

This clone came up once. V and J are TRBV18 and TRBJ1-2; 11 positions match TRBD1. This CDR3 is 14 amino acids long. Losses at the gene ends were 3 bases for V and 6 bases for J; bases not matched to a gene: 3. Germline CDR1 reads KGHSH; CDR2 reads LQKENI. The CDR3, as DNA: TGTGCCAGCTCACCGGACAGGGGGCTCGATGGCTACACCTTC. Its translation is CASSPDRGLDGYTF.

The CDR3 region has the DNA TGTGCCAGCAGTTCAAACAAACCCGGGACAGGGTTTGGCTACACCTTC. Translated: CASSSNKPGTGFGYTF. This chain links TRBV27 with TRBJ1-2; TRBD1 matches 9 bases. There are 16 residues in the CDR3. The ends lost 4 bases at V and 7 bases at J; junction bases unmatched: 13. CDR1 is MNHEY, CDR2 SMNVEV, per germline (reference sequence).

This clone was observed once. This sequence joins TRBV7-2 and TRBJ1-4; no clear D gene. Looked up from germline, CDR1 is SGHTA and CDR2 is FQGNSA. V was pared by 0 bases and J by 3 bases, with 8 bases between. The CDR3 runs to 15 residues. The CDR3 here is CASSLAHSANEKLFF. DNA of the CDR3: TGTGCCAGCAGCTTAGCGCACTCCGCTAATGAAAAACTGTTTTTT.

The gene calls are TRBV5-5 and TRBJ1-6, with D uncertain. V was cut by 0 bases and J by 9 bases, with 13 bases left in between. CDR1 and CDR2 (germline): SGHKS, YYEKEE (reference sequence). CDR3 length: 15 residues. CDR3 sequence reads: CASSLVADNFSPLHF. The DNA of the CDR3 is TGTGCCAGCAGCTTGGTGGCGGATAATTTTTCACCCCTCCACTTT. Filled out from reference TRBV5-5 and TRBJ1-6, the complete variable domain reads DAGVTQSPTHLIKTRGQQVTLRCSPISGHKSVSWYQQVLGQGPQFIFQYYEKEERGRGNFPDRFSARQFPNYSSELNVNALLLGDSALYLCASSLVADNFSPLHFGNGTRLTVT.

This clone was counted a single time. J is TRBJ2-2 and V is TRBV5-4; weak D call: TRBD1 (5 bases). This CDR3 is 15 amino acids long. Trimming shortened V by 3 bases and J by 3 bases, and 12 bases separated the two germline ends. CDR1 is SGHNT and CDR2 is YYREEE in the germline V gene (reference sequence). This CDR3 is CASSSAKGHTGELFF. As DNA, the CDR3 is TGTGCCAGCAGCTCGGCCAAGGGGCACACCGGGGAGCTGTTTTTT.

The chain combines TRBV24-1 with TRBJ2-7; D is possibly TRBD2 (6 bases). This CDR3 contains 15 residues. The germline V and J ends were trimmed by 2 bases and 2 bases, with 12 bases remaining between them. CDR1 and CDR2 (germline): KGHDR, SFDVKD. DNA for the CDR3: TGTGCCACCAGTGATTCGAAAGGAGGGGCCTACGAGCAGTACTTC. Amino acids: CATSDSKGGAYEQYF.

The rearrangement links TRBV3-1 (or the pseudogene TRBV3-2) to TRBJ2-6; TRBD1 agrees at 8 bases. The ends lost 1 base at V and 0 bases at J; junction bases unmatched: 14. CDR3 size: 21 residues. Germline CDR1 is LGHDT and CDR2 is YNNKEL (reference sequence). The CDR3, as DNA: TGTGCCAGCAGCCAAGTTATAGCAGGGGGCGTAACTAGCTCTGGGGCCAACGTCCTGACTTTC. Encoded protein: CASSQVIAGGVTSSGANVLTF.

The J gene is TRBJ2-7, the V gene TRBV3-1 (or the pseudogene TRBV3-2); the D gene is possibly TRBD2 (5 bases). V was shortened by 4 bases and J by 7 bases, with 17 bases between the two germline ends. CDR1 and CDR2 from the germline V gene are LGHDT and YNNKEL (reference sequence). This CDR3 has 14 amino acids. The CDR3: CASSPATVRVEQYF. The CDR3 region has the DNA TGTGCCAGCAGCCCAGCGACGGTGCGGGTTGAGCAGTACTTC.

The V gene is TRBV12-3 or TRBV12-4, the J gene TRBJ1-1, with D perhaps TRBD1 (6 bases). V was cut by 5 bases and J by 10 bases, with 14 bases left in between. The CDR3 contains 12 residues. The chain's CDR3 is CASSGQHLGAFF. CDR3 sequence (DNA): TGTGCCAGCAGTGGACAGCATCTCGGAGCTTTCTTT.

The chain employs TRBV3-1 (or the pseudogene TRBV3-2) and TRBJ2-1, with 15 bases identical to TRBD2. The germline V gene has CDR1 LGHDT and CDR2 YNNKEL (reference sequence). Germline trimming cut 5 bases from V and 15 bases from J; bases unmatched to any gene: 8. The CDR3 consists of 14 residues. The CDR3 coding sequence is TGTGCCAGCAGCTCCGGGACTAGCGGGAGGTTGCGGTTCTTC. Protein sequence: CASSSGTSGRLRFF.

This rearrangement joins TRBV6-5 to TRBJ2-7; 7 nucleotides align to TRBD2. Germline-derived CDR1 and CDR2 are MNHEY and SVGAGI. The CDR3 is 15 residues long. With V trimmed by 4 bases and J by 1 base, 7 bases remained unmatched. The chain's CDR3 is CASSLVGGVSYEQYF. CDR3 nucleotide sequence: TGTGCCAGCAGTTTGGTGGGAGGGGTGTCCTACGAGCAGTACTTC.

The chain couples TRBV19 to TRBJ1-1; 8 bases line up with TRBD1. The CDR3 length is 14 residues. After removal of 6 bases from V and 1 base from J, the junction contained 4 bases not matched to a gene. Per the germline V gene, CDR1 is LNHDA and CDR2 is SQIVND (reference sequence). The CDR3 region is CASRVGQGNTEAFF. CDR3 coding DNA: TGTGCCAGTAGGGTCGGACAGGGGAACACTGAAGCTTTCTTT.

The sample holds one count of this clone. This chain uses TRBV28 with TRBJ1-5; no clear D. Germline V CDR1 and CDR2: MDHEN, SYDVKM. V was trimmed by 6 bases and J by 7 bases, leaving 10 bases between them. The CDR3 consists of 12 residues. Here the CDR3 reads CASSSFRQPQHF. CDR3 in DNA: TGTGCCAGCAGCTCGTTTCGGCAGCCCCAGCATTTT.

The chain joins TRBV5-1 to TRBJ1-6; D call uncertain. The CDR3 covers 13 residues. V was trimmed by 4 bases and J by 6 bases, leaving 8 bases between them. Germline V gene data show CDR1 as SGHRS and CDR2 as YFSETQ. The CDR3, as DNA: TGCGCCAGCAGCCAGAACAGTAATTCACCCCTCCACTTT. Translating gives CASSQNSNSPLHF.

This chain links TRBV27 with TRBJ2-7; a possible D gene is TRBD1 (7 bases). The CDR3 is 14 amino acids. CDR1 MNHEY and CDR2 SMNVEV come from the germline V gene (reference sequence). The V end was cut by 3 bases, the J end by 2 bases, with 11 bases between. The CDR3 loop reads CASSLAGQPYEQYF. The CDR3 DNA follows: TGTGCCAGCAGTTTGGCGGGACAGCCCTACGAGCAGTACTTC.